This record covers a single T cell receptor (beta chain). The source of the sample is a study of blood T cell repertoires in COVID-19. Study-wide background: There were acute and convalescent COVID-19 samples, and they came from the United States, Italy and Spain.

Produced via immunoSEQ multiplex PCR; TCRdb's table is partial and in-frame only. The sample holds around 120,000 clones; approximately 70% are singletons and the top ten take around 0.9%. V was trimmed by 7 bases and J by 7 bases, leaving 17 bases between them. From germline, CDR1 is MNHEY and CDR2 SVGAGI. The CDR3 has 14 residues. The J gene is TRBJ1-5, the V gene TRBV6-5, with a possible D match to TRBD1 (6 bases). The sequenced sample was peripheral blood. This receptor was identified in a human donor with acute or convalescent COVID-19. The donor label of this sample is uncertain. The CDR3 nucleotides are TGTGCCAGCATGCAGGGGAATTGGGAACAGCCCCAGCATTTT. The encoded protein is CASMQGNWEQPQHF.